These 21 T cell receptor beta chains originate from one sample sequenced in a study of blood T cells in healthy people across ages. Sample-barcoded 5' priming and a J-beta primer mix drove a second PCR of about 6 to 11 cycles. Via MiXCR, TCRdb re-called the 5' RACE reads, giving one row per CDR3 protein. The data show approximately 1,700,000 distinct CDR3 sequences, with roughly two fifths seen just once and 20% to 25% held by the top ten. The sample consisted of blood. These TCRs come from a human donor in good health.

The chain carries TRBV12-3 or TRBV12-4 and TRBJ1-2, with TRBD1 matching over 8 bases. V lost 4 bases and J lost 4; bases outside the gene matches: 2. The CDR3 sequence is 13 residues long. In nucleotides, the CDR3 is TGTGCCAGCAGTTGGCAGGGGGCCTATGGCTACACCTTC. It is translated as CASSWQGAYGYTF.

This clonotype was seen a few times. A much larger clone lies a single base off, so this may be a read error. J is TRBJ1-2 and V is TRBV12-3 or TRBV12-4, with 7 bases identical to TRBD1. The CDR3 extends over 13 amino acids. The CDR3 is CAGSWDRGYGYTF. CDR3 in DNA: TGTGCCGGCAGTTGGGACAGAGGCTATGGCTACACCTTC.

The chain uses TRBV28 and TRBJ1-5; weak D call: TRBD1 (5 bases). The germline V gene encodes CDR1 MDHEN and CDR2 SYDVKM. This CDR3 region has 15 residues. Trimming shortened V by 4 bases and J by 2 bases, and 12 bases separated the two germline ends. CDR3 coding DNA: TGTGCCAGCAGTTCAGGGAATTACGGCAATCAGCCCCAGCATTTT. Translated: CASSSGNYGNQPQHF.

This clonotype was seen at least ten times. The chain recombines TRBV29-1 with TRBJ1-5; tentatively, D is TRBD1 (5 bases). The germline V and J ends were trimmed by 4 bases and 0 bases, with 7 bases remaining between them. Germline lookup yields CDR1 SQVTM and CDR2 ANQGSEA. There are 13 residues in the CDR3. The CDR3 region has the DNA TGCAGCGTTGCAGGGTATAGCAATCAGCCCCAGCATTTT. Translating it yields CSVAGYSNQPQHF.

The chain carries TRBV5-1 and TRBJ2-3, with 8 bases that match TRBD2. After removal of 0 bases from V and 1 base from J, the junction contained 7 bases not matched to a gene. The CDR3 covers 17 residues. Per the germline V gene, CDR1 is SGHRS and CDR2 is YFSETQ. In DNA form, the CDR3 reads TGCGCCAGCAGCTTGGCGGGCGGGGGGTCCCGCACAGATACGCAGTATTTT. Translation: CASSLAGGGSRTDTQYF.

The rearrangement uses TRBV5-5 and TRBJ1-4; a possible D gene is TRBD1 (6 bases). The CDR3 has 15 amino acids. Trimming stripped 0 bases from V and 8 bases from J, with 14 bases between. CDR1 is SGHKS, CDR2 YYEKEE, per germline (reference sequence). The CDR3 DNA follows: TGTGCCAGCAGCTTGGTTGCGGGGGGCGAAGAAAAACTGTTTTTT. Amino acids: CASSLVAGGEEKLFF.

V gene TRBV6-1 combines with J gene TRBJ2-1; the match to TRBD1 covers 8 bases. CDR1 MNHNS and CDR2 SASEGT come from the germline V gene. The CDR3 runs 18 residues. V lost 5 bases, J lost 10 bases, and 22 bases stayed unmatched. For the CDR3, the DNA is TGTGCCAGCAGTAGGGACAGGCTCTCCGTTTCGAGATCCTACGAGCAGTTCTTC. Protein product: CASSRDRLSVSRSYEQFF.

The V and J genes are TRBV24-1 and TRBJ2-1; D gene unclear. V shed 1 base and J shed 3 bases, with 6 bases lying between them. Germline V lookup: CDR1 KGHDR, CDR2 SFDVKD. This CDR3 comprises 14 residues. In DNA form, the CDR3 reads TGTGCCACCAGTGATTTCGAGGACTACAATGAGCAGTTCTTC. It translates to CATSDFEDYNEQFF.

The gene calls are TRBV4-1 and TRBJ2-1; 7 bases agree with TRBD1. Germline values: CDR1 MGHRA, CDR2 YSYEKL. The CDR3 has 17 residues. V lost 0 bases, J lost 5 bases, and 10 bases stayed unmatched. The CDR3 DNA follows: TGCGCCAGCAGCCAAGATCCGGTAGAGACAGGGAACAATGAGCAGTTCTTC. It translates to CASSQDPVETGNNEQFF.

V usage is TRBV5-6 and J usage is TRBJ2-3; maybe TRBD2 (5 bases). Between the trimmed V and J ends, which lost 0 bases and 1 base, there was a span of 15 bases. The CDR3 sequence is 17 residues long. Germline V gene sequence: CDR1 SGHDT, CDR2 YYEEEE. This chain's CDR3 is CASSLAPGPRGTDTQYF. The CDR3 nucleotides are TGTGCCAGCAGCTTGGCCCCTGGACCGCGGGGCACAGATACGCAGTATTTT. The full variable domain, its missing parts supplied by reference TRBV5-6 and TRBJ2-3, is DAGVTQSPTHLIKTRGQQVTLRCSPKSGHDTVSWYQQALGQGPQFIFQYYEEEERQRGNFPDRFSGHQFPNYSSELNVNALLLGDSALYLCASSLAPGPRGTDTQYFGPGTRLTVL.

This clonotype was seen only a few times. The V and J genes are TRBV20-1 and TRBJ1-2; D might be TRBD1 (6 bases). The CDR3 extends over 14 amino acids. Trimming took 4 bases from V and 4 from J, leaving 16 bases between them. CDR1 DFQATT and CDR2 SNEGSKA come from the germline V gene (reference sequence). CDR3 protein: CSAILRQDFYGYTF. DNA of the CDR3: TGCAGTGCTATACTTAGACAGGACTTCTATGGCTACACCTTC.

In its sample, this clonotype was seen many times. The V call is TRBV4-2, the J call TRBJ2-7; D gene uncertain. The germline gives CDR1 LGHNA, CDR2 YNFKEQ. The V and J ends lost 5 bases and 0 bases respectively, with 14 bases between them. The CDR3 has 15 amino acids. The CDR3 nucleotides are TGTGCCAGCAGCTTCCGATACACCTCCTCCTACGAGCAGTACTTC. This gives the protein CASSFRYTSSYEQYF.

This clonotype was seen a handful of times. The chain combines TRBV6-6 with TRBJ2-1, with D tentatively TRBD2 (5 bases). CDR1 and CDR2 (germline): MNHNY, SVGAGI (reference sequence). This CDR3 is built from 13 residues. The V and J ends lost 1 base and 8 bases respectively, with 9 bases between them. The DNA for the CDR3 is TGTGCCAGCAGTTACTTATCCGGGGATGAGCAGTTCTTC. Translation gives CASSYLSGDEQFF.

This rearrangement joins TRBV20-1 to TRBJ1-4; 8 nucleotides match TRBD1. The CDR3 runs to 13 residues. V shed 6 bases, J shed 7 bases, and the junction held 7 bases outside the gene matches. Germline assignment: CDR1 DFQATT and CDR2 SNEGSKA (reference sequence). The CDR3 here is CSAGQGSSEKLFF. The CDR3 DNA sequence: TGCAGTGCCGGACAGGGAAGTAGTGAAAAACTGTTTTTT.

The chain has TRBV20-1 and TRBJ1-4; no clear D. The germline gives CDR1 DFQATT, CDR2 SNEGSKA (reference sequence). This CDR3 contains 11 residues. The germline V and J ends were trimmed by 0 bases and 10 bases, with 6 bases remaining between them. The CDR3 nucleotides are TGCAGTGCTAGAGATGGTGGAAAACTGTTTTTT. It specifies CSARDGGKLFF.

The chain joins TRBV12-3 or TRBV12-4 to TRBJ1-1; D call uncertain. With 4 bases removed from V and 1 base from J, the gap between germline ends came to 7 bases. This CDR3 spans 13 amino acids. The CDR3 sequence: CASSWTQNTEAFF. For the CDR3, the DNA is TGTGCCAGCAGTTGGACCCAGAACACTGAAGCTTTCTTT.

With regard to this clonotype: As the CDR3 is not closed by the conserved phenylalanine or tryptophan, this likely results from a read error. Because the CDR3's place on the DNA is in doubt, the DNA is left out and the CDR3 is given as listed by TCRdb. The CDR3 here is CSARDLLL. J is TRBJ2-5 and V is TRBV20-1. Germline V gives CDR1 DFQATT, CDR2 SNEGSKA (reference sequence). Both ends counted, the CDR3 spans 8 residues.

This clonotype was recorded a few times. The rearrangement uses TRBV15 and TRBJ1-1; D not resolved. The CDR3 runs to 13 residues. Germline lookup yields CDR1 LNHNV and CDR2 YYDKDF (reference sequence). V lost 1 base and J lost 0, with 3 bases in between. The CDR3 region has the DNA TGTGCCACCAGCAGAGTCTTGAACACTGAAGCTTTCTTT. It yields the protein CATSRVLNTEAFF.

This rearrangement joins TRBV7-9 to TRBJ1-1; 10 bases match TRBD1. V trimming: 6 bases; J trimming: 1 base; junction bases outside the gene matches: 11. The CDR3 covers 17 residues. Germline V gene lookup returns CDR1 SEHNR and CDR2 FQNEAQ (reference sequence). The CDR3 nucleotides are TGTGCCAGCAGTCCCCCACCGGGACAGGGGTGGAACACTGAAGCTTTCTTT. Translation: CASSPPPGQGWNTEAFF.

Comment on this clonotype: One end of the junction varies from germline; a read error may be responsible. V gene TRBV27 combines with J gene TRBJ1-1; a weak D match, TRBD1 (6 bases). Germline V gene sequence: CDR1 MNHEY, CDR2 SMNVEV (reference sequence). The CDR3 extends over 15 amino acids. The CDR3 DNA is TGTGCCAGCACTTTAAGGGCAGGGGAGAACACTGAAGCTTTCTTT. Translated: CASTLRAGENTEAFF.

This clonotype was seen a handful of times. The chain employs TRBV2 and TRBJ2-7, with 9 bases matching TRBD1. The length of the CDR3 is 15 residues. V lost 9 bases, J lost 4 bases, and 13 bases stayed unmatched. Germline V gene sequence: CDR1 SNHLY, CDR2 FYNNEI. The CDR3 DNA follows: TGTGCCAGTCGCCCTTCAGGGACAGGGTGGTACGAGCAGTACTTC. Encoded protein: CASRPSGTGWYEQYF.